Described below is a single TCR beta chain sequence and its context. This specimen belongs to a study of blood T cell repertoires in COVID-19. TCRdb's table, derived via immunoSEQ multiplex PCR, lists solely in-frame clones and lacks some. The sample has around 280,000 clones, around 90% seen once. Germline CDR1 reads SEHNR; CDR2 reads FQNEAQ (reference sequence). The ends were cut back, 2 bases at V and 7 bases at J, with 6 bases in the middle. This CDR3 comprises 12 residues. Source material: PBMCs or T cells enriched from blood (not recorded which). This TCR came from a woman in her late teens or twenties with acute COVID-19. The chain joins TRBV7-9 to TRBJ2-1, with D uncertain. The chain's CDR3 is CASSLSENEQFF. The DNA for the CDR3 is TGTGCCAGCAGCTTATCTGAGAATGAGCAGTTCTTC.